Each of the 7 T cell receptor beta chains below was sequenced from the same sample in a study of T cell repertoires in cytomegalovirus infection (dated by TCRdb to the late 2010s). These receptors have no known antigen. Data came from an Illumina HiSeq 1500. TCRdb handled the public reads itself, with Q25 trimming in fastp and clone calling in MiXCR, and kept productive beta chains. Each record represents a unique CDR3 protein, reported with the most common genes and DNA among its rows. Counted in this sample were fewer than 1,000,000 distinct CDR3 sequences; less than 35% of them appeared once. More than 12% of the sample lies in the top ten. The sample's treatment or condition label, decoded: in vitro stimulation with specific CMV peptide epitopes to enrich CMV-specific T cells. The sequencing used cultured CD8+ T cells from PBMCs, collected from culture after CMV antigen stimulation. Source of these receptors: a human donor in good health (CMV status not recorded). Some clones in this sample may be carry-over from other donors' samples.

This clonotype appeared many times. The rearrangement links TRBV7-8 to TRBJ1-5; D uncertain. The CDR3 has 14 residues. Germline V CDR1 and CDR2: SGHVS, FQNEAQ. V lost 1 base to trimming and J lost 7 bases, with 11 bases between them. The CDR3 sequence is CASSLGLLGQPQHF. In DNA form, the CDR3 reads TGTGCCAGCAGCTTAGGACTTCTCGGACAGCCCCAGCATTTT.

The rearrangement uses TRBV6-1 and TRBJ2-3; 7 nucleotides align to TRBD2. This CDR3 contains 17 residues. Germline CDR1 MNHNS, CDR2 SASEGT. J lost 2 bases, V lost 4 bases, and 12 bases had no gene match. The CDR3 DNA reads TGTGCCAGCAGTGCTGACTTGACCAGCGGGGACACAGATACGCAGTATTTT. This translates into CASSADLTSGDTDTQYF.

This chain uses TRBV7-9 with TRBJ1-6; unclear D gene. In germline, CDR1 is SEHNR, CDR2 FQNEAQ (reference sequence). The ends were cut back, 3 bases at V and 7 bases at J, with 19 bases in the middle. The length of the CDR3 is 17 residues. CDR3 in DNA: TGTGCCAGCAGCTTGAGTGCGGCTGACCCGAAAAATTCACCCCTCCACTTT. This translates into CASSLSAADPKNSPLHF.

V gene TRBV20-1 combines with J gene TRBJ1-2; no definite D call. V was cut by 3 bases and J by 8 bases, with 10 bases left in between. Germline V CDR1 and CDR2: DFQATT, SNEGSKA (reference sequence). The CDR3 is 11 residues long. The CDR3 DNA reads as TGCAGTGCTAGGGTGGAACGCGGCTACACCTTC. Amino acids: CSARVERGYTF.

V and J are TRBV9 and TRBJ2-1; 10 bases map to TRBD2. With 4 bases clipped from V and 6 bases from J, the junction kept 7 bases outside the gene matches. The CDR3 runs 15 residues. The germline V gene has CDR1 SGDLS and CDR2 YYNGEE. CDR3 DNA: TGTGCCAGCAGCCCCCAGCGGGGGGGGGGCAATGAGCAGTTCTTC. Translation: CASSPQRGGGNEQFF.

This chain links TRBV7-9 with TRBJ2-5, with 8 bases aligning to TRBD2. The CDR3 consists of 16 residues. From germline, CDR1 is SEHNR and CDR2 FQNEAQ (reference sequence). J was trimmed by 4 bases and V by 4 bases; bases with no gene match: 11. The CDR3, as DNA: TGTGCCAGCAGCTCCTACTTCCCGGGACTAGGAGAGACCCAGTACTTC. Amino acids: CASSSYFPGLGETQYF.

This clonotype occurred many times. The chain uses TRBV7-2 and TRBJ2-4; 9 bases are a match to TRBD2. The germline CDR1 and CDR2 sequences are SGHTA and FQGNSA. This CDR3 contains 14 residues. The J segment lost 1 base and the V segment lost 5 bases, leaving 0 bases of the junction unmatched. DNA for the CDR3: TGTGCCAGCAGCAGCGGGGGGGCCAAAAACATTCAGTACTTC. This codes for CASSSGGAKNIQYF.